The 28 T cell receptor beta chains listed next were all sequenced from one sample in a study of T cells in women clearing cervical HPV infection. Libraries were prepared by immunoSEQ multiplex PCR; TCRdb keeps only in-frame clonotypes and omits some of them. Listed are about 46,000 clones; less than 40% falls within the top ten. Sequencing was performed on blood buffy coat. The receptors derive from a woman between 18 and 75 years old with a cervical HPV16 infection that either progressed to CIN3+ or cleared (not recorded which).

Details on this clone: The CDR3 end is not reached by the read, which stops 3 residues before it; the germline J gene fills it in. The chain is built from TRBV18 and TRBJ2-5, with 8 bases aligning to TRBD1. Per the germline V gene, CDR1 is KGHSH and CDR2 is LQKENI. The ends lost 3 bases at V and 5 bases at J; junction bases unmatched: 8. This CDR3 region has 15 residues. This CDR3 reads CASSPDRAGRETQYF. The CDR3 bases that were read are TGTGCCAGCTCACCGGACAGGGCTGGTCGGGAGACC.

Comment on this clone: The sequence runs out 3 residues before the end of the CDR3; the remainder is reconstructed from the germline J gene. The rearrangement joins TRBV7-9 to TRBJ2-1; D unresolved. The V gene's germline CDR1 is SEHNR and CDR2 FQNEAQ (reference sequence). The CDR3 length is 15 residues. The V gene lost 2 bases and the J gene lost 5 bases, with 13 bases spanning the gap. Incomplete CDR3 DNA: TGTGCCAGCAGCTTATCCGATTGGGCCCACAATGAG. The encoded protein is CASSLSDWAHNE. The entire CDR3 protein is CASSLSDWAHNEQFF.

Details on this clone: Coverage ceases 3 residues before the CDR3 finishes, and the germline J gene fills in the end. This chain links TRBV7-2 with TRBJ2-3; 10 nucleotides match TRBD2. This CDR3 has 17 residues. Unmatched junction bases numbered 3, after V lost 0 bases and J lost 0 bases. Germline values: CDR1 SGHTA, CDR2 FQGNSA. CDR3 bases read: TGTGCCAGCAGCTTAGCGGTACTAGCGGGAAGCACAGATACG. Amino acid sequence: CASSLAVLAGSTDT. The whole CDR3 protein reads CASSLAVLAGSTDTQYF.

In the case of this clone: Read sequence stops 3 residues before the CDR3 end, and the germline J gene provides the missing end. This chain joins TRBV30 and TRBJ1-1, with a weak D call TRBD1 (5 bases). The CDR3 covers 12 residues. V dropped 5 bases and J dropped 4 bases, with 11 bases sitting between them. The germline CDR1 and CDR2 sequences are GTSNPN and SVGIG (reference sequence). The CDR3 spells CAWQGVGTEAFF. The covered CDR3 bases are TGTGCCTGGCAGGGAGTCGGCACTGAA.

About this clone: The read finishes 3 residues shy of the CDR3 end, and the germline J gene is used to complete it. The chain carries TRBV11-3 and TRBJ2-7; D is possibly TRBD1 (5 bases). The CDR3 contains 13 residues. The V end lost 3 bases, the J end lost 3 bases, and 9 bases lay between the germline ends. The germline V gene encodes CDR1 SGHNT and CDR2 YENEEA. CDR3 DNA (partial): TGTGCCAGCAGCTTGACGACAGACTACGAG. This sequence encodes CASSLTTDYE. The entire CDR3 sequence reads CASSLTTDYEQYF.

Concerning this clone itself: The DNA ends 3 residues before the CDR3 does, and the rest of the CDR3 is filled in from the germline J gene. The rearrangement links TRBV2 to TRBJ2-3; no definite D call. Germline values: CDR1 SNHLY, CDR2 FYNNEI. The CDR3 sequence is 13 residues long. V was clipped by 10 bases and J by 4 bases, with 15 bases between them. CDR3 DNA (partial): TGTGCCACCACTGTCTATTTGGCAGATACG. Translation gives CATTVYLADT. The full CDR3 is CATTVYLADTQYF.

Comment on this clone: With the read ending 3 residues before the CDR3 end, the germline J gene is used to fill in that end. V gene TRBV7-3 combines with J gene TRBJ2-3, with D uncertain. In germline, CDR1 is SGHTA, CDR2 FQGTGA. CDR3 length equals 13 residues. V lost 1 base, J lost 1 base, and 3 bases lay in between. The DNA read from the CDR3 is TGTGCCAGCAGCTTAATCGGCACAGATACG. Translation gives CASSLIGTDT. The whole CDR3 region reads CASSLIGTDTQYF.

With regard to this clone: The read terminates 3 residues ahead of where the CDR3 ends, so the germline J gene completes it. The chain links TRBV7-9 to TRBJ2-7, with D maybe TRBD2 (7 bases). This CDR3 is built from 15 residues. Trimming stripped 5 bases from V and 2 bases from J, with 16 bases between. Germline V gene sequence: CDR1 SEHNR, CDR2 FQNEAQ (reference sequence). The part of the CDR3 DNA that was read is TGTGCCAGCAGCCCGGAGGGCGGGGGCGCCTACGAG. Encoded protein: CASSPEGGGAYE. The complete CDR3 sequence is CASSPEGGGAYEQYF. Full variable domain (missing parts from reference TRBV7-9 and TRBJ2-7): DTGVSQNPRHKITKRGQNVTFRCDPISEHNRLYWYRQTLGQGPEFLTYFQNEAQLEKSRLLSDRFSAERPKGSFSTLEIQRTEQGDSAMYLCASSPEGGGAYEQYFGPGTRLTVT.

Regarding this clone: At one boundary the junction diverges from the germline segment, which might be a read error. Read coverage stops 3 residues before the CDR3 terminus; the germline J gene supplies the remainder. This chain joins TRBV7-7 and TRBJ2-3; the match to TRBD2 covers 7 bases. Germline CDR1 and CDR2: SSHAT and FNYEAQ (reference sequence). The CDR3 is 15 residues long. The DNA read from the CDR3 is TGTGCTAGCAGCCCGAGCGGGGTCTACTCCTATACG. Its protein product is CASSPSGVYSYT. The entire CDR3 is CASSPSGVYSYTQYF.

In regard to this clone: Read data end 3 residues before the CDR3 end; the end is taken from the germline J gene. This chain connects TRBV5-4 to TRBJ1-2, with TRBD1 matching 7 bases. V lost 5 bases, J lost 4 bases, and 11 bases stayed unmatched. CDR3 length: 15 amino acids. CDR1 SGHNT and CDR2 YYREEE come from the germline V gene (reference sequence). CDR3 DNA, as far as it was read: TGTGCCAGCAGACATCAACGGGACAGCTCCTATGGC. It translates to CASRHQRDSSYG. The complete CDR3 reads CASRHQRDSSYGYTF.

As to this clone: The read ends 3 residues early relative to the CDR3; the germline J gene fills the gap. The chain employs TRBV7-3 and TRBJ2-2, with 8 bases matching TRBD2. Germline CDR1 is SGHTA and CDR2 is FQGTGA. V was clipped by 1 base and J by 6 bases; unmatched bases: 1. The CDR3 length is 14 residues. The part of the CDR3 DNA that was read is TGTGCCAGCAGCTTAAACGGGGGGGCCGGGGAG. Protein product: CASSLNGGAGE. The full CDR3 sequence reads CASSLNGGAGELFF.

With respect to this clone: With the read ending 3 residues before the CDR3 end, the germline J gene is used to fill in that end. The chain has TRBV7-2 and TRBJ1-2, with 7 bases matching TRBD1. Looked up from germline, CDR1 is SGHTA and CDR2 is FQGNSA. There are 14 residues in the CDR3. CDR3 sequence: CASTPYGQDKGYTF. CDR3 bases read: TGTGCCAGCACCCCTTATGGACAGGACAAGGGC.

A remark on this clone: The read terminates 3 residues ahead of where the CDR3 ends, so the germline J gene completes it. V usage is TRBV7-9 and J usage is TRBJ2-3; perhaps TRBD1 as D (5 bases). The CDR3 covers 13 residues. Germline CDR1 reads SEHNR; CDR2 reads FQNEAQ (reference sequence). CDR3 DNA, as far as it was read: TGTGCCAGCAGCTTAGAAGGGGCTCAGCCG. As protein: CASSLEGAQP. The full CDR3 sequence reads CASSLEGAQPQYF. The full variable domain, completed using reference TRBV7-9 and TRBJ2-3, is DTGVSQNPRHKITKRGQNVTFRCDPISEHNRLYWYRQTLGQGPEFLTYFQNEAQLEKSRLLSDRFSAERPKGSFSTLEIQRTEQGDSAMYLCASSLEGAQPQYFGPGTRLTVL.

A word on this clone: Read coverage stops 3 residues before the CDR3 terminus; the germline J gene supplies the remainder. This rearrangement joins TRBV30 to TRBJ2-2; TRBD1 agrees at 10 bases. Germline values: CDR1 GTSNPN, CDR2 SVGIG (reference sequence). J was trimmed by 5 bases and V by 4 bases; bases with no gene match: 7. CDR3 length: 15 residues. The DNA read from the CDR3 is TGTGCCTGGAACGTCGGGACAGGGGTTACCGGGGAG. As protein: CAWNVGTGVTGE. The full CDR3 protein reads CAWNVGTGVTGELFF.

Worth noting for this clone: The CDR3 extends 3 residues past the end of the read, so its final part is completed from the germline J gene. The rearrangement joins TRBV7-6 to TRBJ2-3, with D possibly TRBD1 on 5 matching bases. The CDR3 spans 14 residues. Germline V CDR1 and CDR2: SGHVS, FNYEAQ. CDR3 DNA (partial): TGTGCCAGCAGCTTAGGTCAGGGTAATCAGCCG. As protein: CASSLGQGNQP. The CDR3 as a whole reads CASSLGQGNQPQYF. Looking up the rest from reference TRBV7-6 and TRBJ2-3 gives the full variable domain: GAGVSQSPRYKVTKRGQDVALRCDPISGHVSLYWYRQALGQGPEFLTYFNYEAQQDKSGLPNDRFSAERPEGSISTLTIQRTEQRDSAMYRCASSLGQGNQPQYFGPGTRLTVL.

Notes on this clone: The read terminates 3 residues before the CDR3 end, so the remaining end is supplied by the germline J gene. This sequence joins TRBV10-3 and TRBJ2-7; the match to TRBD2 covers 12 bases. V trimming: 5 bases; J trimming: 4 bases; junction bases outside the gene matches: 9. This CDR3 has 16 amino acids. Germline CDR1 reads ENHRY; CDR2 reads SYGVKD. The CDR3 loop reads CAISQTSGSRRYEQYF. The DNA read from the CDR3 is TGTGCCATCAGTCAGACTAGCGGGAGTCGAAGGTACGAG.

A word on this clone: The missing CDR3 end, 3 residues past where the read stops, is filled in from the germline J gene. The chain recombines TRBV19 with TRBJ2-7, with D perhaps TRBD1 (6 bases). Germline CDR1 is LNHDA and CDR2 is SQIVND (reference sequence). The CDR3 contains 15 residues. The germline V and J ends were trimmed by 5 bases and 1 base, with 15 bases remaining between them. The CDR3 loop is CASSFGTRSSYEQYF. The part of the CDR3 DNA that was read is TGTGCCAGTAGTTTCGGGACACGATCTTCCTACGAG.

Of note for this clone: The missing CDR3 end, 3 residues past where the read stops, is filled in from the germline J gene. The V and J genes are TRBV18 and TRBJ2-3, with 8 bases aligning to TRBD2. Germline V CDR1 and CDR2: KGHSH, LQKENI. The CDR3 contains 18 residues. J lost 6 bases, V lost 0 bases, and 14 bases had no gene match. The covered CDR3 bases are TGTGCCAGCTCACCACCGACGGGCGGGGGGACCGACGGGGATACG. It is translated as CASSPPTGGGTDGDT. The CDR3 as a whole reads CASSPPTGGGTDGDTQYF. The full variable domain, in which reference TRBV18 and TRBJ2-3 provide the parts outside the CDR3, is NAGVMQNPRHLVRRRGQEARLRCSPMKGHSHVYWYRQLPEEGLKFMVYLQKENIIDESGMPKERFSAEFPKEGPSILRIQQVVRGDSAAYFCASSPPTGGGTDGDTQYFGPGTRLTVL.

Comments on this clone: The read ends 3 residues before the CDR3 terminus; that terminus is restored from the germline J gene. The V and J genes are TRBV7-3 and TRBJ2-2; no definite D call. V dropped 3 bases and J dropped 1 base, with 9 bases sitting between them. This CDR3 spans 15 amino acids. Looked up from germline, CDR1 is SGHTA and CDR2 is FQGTGA. The CDR3 here is CASSFQAQNTGELFF. CDR3 DNA (partial): TGTGCCAGCAGCTTCCAGGCCCAGAACACCGGGGAG.

Worth noting for this clone: The read terminates 3 residues before the CDR3 end, so the remaining end is supplied by the germline J gene. The chain is built from TRBV29-1 and TRBJ2-2; TRBD1 matches 7 bases. J was trimmed by 6 bases and V by 4 bases; bases with no gene match: 8. The CDR3 is made up of 14 amino acids. Germline CDR1 and CDR2: SQVTM and ANQGSEA. CDR3 sequence reads: CSVARGLAPGELFF. The sequenced part of the CDR3 DNA is TGCAGCGTTGCGAGGGGGCTAGCTCCCGGGGAG.

As concerns this clone: From the germline J gene comes the end of the CDR3, since the read stops 3 residues before it. The chain is built from TRBV29-1 and TRBJ2-1; D call uncertain. CDR1 and CDR2 from the germline V gene are SQVTM and ANQGSEA. This CDR3 is built from 16 residues. V lost 0 bases, J lost 0 bases, and 12 bases lay in between. The CDR3 protein is CSVEDRRISSYNEQFF. The CDR3 bases that were read are TGCAGCGTTGAAGATCGGCGGATCTCCTCCTACAATGAG.

As to this clone: Read coverage stops 3 residues before the CDR3 terminus; the germline J gene supplies the remainder. This chain links TRBV7-9 with TRBJ1-4; D remains ambiguous. The germline V gene encodes CDR1 SEHNR and CDR2 FQNEAQ (reference sequence). Trimming stripped 5 bases from V and 2 bases from J, with 9 bases between. This CDR3 is built from 14 residues. The part of the CDR3 DNA that was read is TGTGCCAGCAGCCATATAGGGACTAATGAAAAA. Protein: CASSHIGTNEK. The whole CDR3 protein is CASSHIGTNEKLFF.

The CDR3: CSARPSGRRDTQYF. The CDR3 bases that were read are TGCAGTGCTAGACCTAGCGGGAGAAGAGATACG. V and J are TRBV20-1 and TRBJ2-3; 10 bases fit TRBD2. The read ends 3 residues shy of where the CDR3 ends; the end is completed using the germline J gene. Germline values: CDR1 DFQATT, CDR2 SNEGSKA (reference sequence). The CDR3 is made up of 14 amino acids. V lost 2 bases to trimming and J lost 5 bases; unmatched junction nucleotides: 4.

As concerns this clone: The CDR3 goes on 3 residues after the read ends, and that part is filled in from the germline J gene. The chain carries TRBV10-2 and TRBJ2-5, with TRBD1 as a possible D gene (6 bases). CDR1 and CDR2 (germline): WSHSY, SAAADI. The CDR3 is 15 amino acids. Trimming pared 0 bases from V and 3 bases from J, leaving 11 bases between. CDR3 DNA, as far as it was read: TGCGCCAGCAGTGAGTCATTTAGGGGGAAAGAGACC. Protein: CASSESFRGKET. The whole CDR3 region reads CASSESFRGKETQYF.

A note on this clone: Coverage ceases 3 residues before the CDR3 finishes, and the germline J gene fills in the end. The genes are TRBV2 and TRBJ2-2, with D uncertain. Germline V gene sequence: CDR1 SNHLY, CDR2 FYNNEI. Trimming took off 8 bases at V and 8 bases at J, with 9 bases between the two ends. CDR3 length equals 11 residues. This CDR3 reads CASQLGGELFF. CDR3 bases read: TGTGCCAGCCAACTCGGGGGGGAG.

Concerning this clone: The read gets to within 3 residues of the CDR3 end, and the germline J gene fills in the rest. V usage is TRBV18 and J usage is TRBJ1-2; D is perhaps TRBD1 (6 bases). CDR1 KGHSH and CDR2 LQKENI come from the germline V gene. The CDR3 totals 14 residues. The CDR3 bases that were read are TGTGCCAGCGCCAGGACAGCCTCCTCCTACGAC. This gives the protein CASARTASSYD. The full CDR3 protein reads CASARTASSYDYTF. The variable domain in full, completed from reference TRBV18 and TRBJ1-2, reads NAGVMQNPRHLVRRRGQEARLRCSPMKGHSHVYWYRQLPEEGLKFMVYLQKENIIDESGMPKERFSAEFPKEGPSILRIQQVVRGDSAAYFCASARTASSYDYTFGSGTRLTVV.

On this clone: The CDR3 is cut off 3 residues early in the read; its end comes from the germline J gene. The gene calls are TRBV18 and TRBJ1-4; D might be TRBD1 (6 bases). Germline loops: CDR1 KGHSH, CDR2 LQKENI. V was pared by 1 base and J by 5 bases, with 8 bases between. CDR3 length: 14 amino acids. CDR3 sequence: CASSPRGGNEKLFF. Incomplete CDR3 DNA: TGTGCCAGCTCACCACGGGGGGGCAATGAAAAA.

A note on this clone: The CDR3 end is not reached by the read, which stops 3 residues before it; the germline J gene fills it in. This chain connects TRBV30 to TRBJ2-3, with 12 bases matching TRBD1. Germline assignment: CDR1 GTSNPN and CDR2 SVGIG (reference sequence). The CDR3 extends over 12 amino acids. The part of the CDR3 DNA that was read is TGTGCCGGGGACAGGGGGCAGCAGCCG. Its translation is CAGDRGQQP. The entire CDR3 protein reads CAGDRGQQPQYF.